Presented here are 8 T cell receptor beta chains from one specimen sequenced in a study of control samples from healthy donors and cancer patients. Clones were sequenced by immunoSEQ multiplex PCR, and TCRdb holds only the in-frame ones, with some missing. This sample has tens of thousands of clones, with 89% found just once. The material sequenced was PBMCs. The source is a man between 60 and 75 years old with colorectal cancer.

This sequence joins TRBV18 and TRBJ2-1, with D unresolved. The CDR3 sequence is 16 residues long. From germline, CDR1 is KGHSH and CDR2 LQKENI. V lost 0 bases and J lost 3, with 12 bases in between. In DNA form, the CDR3 reads TGTGCCAGCTCACCACCACCAGGTACCCTCTACAATGAGCAGTTCTTC. The encoded protein is CASSPPPGTLYNEQFF. Drawing the rest from reference TRBV18 and TRBJ2-1, the complete variable domain is NAGVMQNPRHLVRRRGQEARLRCSPMKGHSHVYWYRQLPEEGLKFMVYLQKENIIDESGMPKERFSAEFPKEGPSILRIQQVVRGDSAAYFCASSPPPGTLYNEQFFGPGTRLTVL.

The V and J genes are TRBV12-3 or TRBV12-4 and TRBJ1-2, with no clear D. The V end lost 5 bases, the J end lost 8 bases, and 12 bases lay between the germline ends. The CDR3 extends over 12 amino acids. DNA of the CDR3: TGTGCCAGCAGTCCCAACAGTGAAGGCTACACCTTC. Protein product: CASSPNSEGYTF.

V gene TRBV12-3 or TRBV12-4 combines with J gene TRBJ2-3; D is possibly TRBD1 (6 bases). The V and J ends lost 5 bases and 5 bases respectively, with 11 bases between them. The CDR3 totals 13 residues. CDR3 protein: CASSPTGRDTQYF. In DNA, the CDR3 is TGTGCCAGCAGTCCCACAGGGAGAGATACGCAGTATTTT.

The rearrangement uses TRBV2 and TRBJ1-6; 8 nucleotides agree with TRBD1. CDR3 length equals 15 residues. The germline CDR1 and CDR2 sequences are SNHLY and FYNNEI. With V trimmed by 4 bases and J by 9 bases, 8 bases remained unmatched. The chain's CDR3 is CASSGGGQERSPLHF. The CDR3 DNA sequence: TGTGCCAGCAGTGGGGGGGGACAGGAACGTTCACCCCTCCACTTT.

The J gene is TRBJ1-5, the V gene TRBV15, with D unclear. The CDR3 extends over 15 amino acids. With 0 bases removed from V and 2 bases from J, the gap between germline ends came to 8 bases. Germline V gene lookup returns CDR1 LNHNV and CDR2 YYDKDF (reference sequence). CDR3 nucleotide sequence: TGTGCCACCAGCAGAGATCCGGCGGGCAATCAGCCCCAGCATTTT. This codes for CATSRDPAGNQPQHF.

This clone was detected once. The chain is built from TRBV5-1 and TRBJ2-7, with D perhaps TRBD1 (6 bases). CDR3 size: 16 residues. The germline V gene encodes CDR1 SGHRS and CDR2 YFSETQ. V lost 3 bases, J lost 0 bases, and 16 bases lay in between. The chain's CDR3 is CASSSPARGLSYEQYF. DNA of the CDR3: TGCGCCAGCAGCTCCCCCGCCAGGGGCCTCTCCTACGAGCAGTACTTC.

This chain links TRBV27 with TRBJ2-1; D unclear. The germline V and J ends were trimmed by 6 bases and 6 bases, with 12 bases remaining between them. The CDR3 runs 13 residues. CDR1 is MNHEY, CDR2 SMNVEV, per germline (reference sequence). The CDR3 sequence is CASSSLPSNEQFF. Written as DNA, the CDR3 is TGTGCCAGCAGCTCCCTCCCCAGCAATGAGCAGTTCTTC.

The CDR3 coding sequence is TGTGCCAGTAGTATAGGCACAGGGGGCGCGCAGACCCAGTACTTC. Amino acid sequence: CASSIGTGGAQTQYF. This sequence joins TRBV19 and TRBJ2-5; 9 nucleotides agree with TRBD1. Germline V gene lookup returns CDR1 LNHDA and CDR2 SQIVND (reference sequence). Germline trimming cut 1 base from V and 6 bases from J; bases unmatched to any gene: 6. There are 15 residues in the CDR3. The variable domain in full, with the rest retrieved from reference TRBV19 and TRBJ2-5, is DGGITQSPKYLFRKEGQNVTLSCEQNLNHDAMYWYRQDPGQGLRLIYYSQIVNDFQKGDIAEGYSVSREKKESFPLTVTSAQKNPTAFYLCASSIGTGGAQTQYFGPGTRLLVL.